These 17 T cell receptor beta chains came from one sample sequenced in a study of graft-versus-host responses after intestinal transplantation. Their cognate antigens are unknown. Clones were read by immunoSEQ multiplex PCR, and TCRdb kept only the in-frame ones, dropping some. This sample has some 120,000 clones, with about nine tenths found just once. Sequencing used unstimulated CD4+ T cells sorted from spleen or lymph node cells, obtained before intestinal transplant. The receptor source for this set is a human donor who received an intestinal transplant.

The J gene is TRBJ1-1, the V gene TRBV27; 11 nucleotides agree with TRBD1. The germline V gene encodes CDR1 MNHEY and CDR2 SMNVEV (reference sequence). V dropped 6 bases and J dropped 4; count of bases not matched to a gene: 13. This CDR3 spans 17 amino acids. In nucleotides, the CDR3 is TGTGCCAGCAGGGGGTGGGACAGGGGGGCAGGAAGCACTGAAGCTTTCTTT. Its translation is CASRGWDRGAGSTEAFF.

V and J are TRBV5-1 and TRBJ2-2; TRBD1 might be the D (5 bases). V lost 2 bases and J lost 1, with 6 bases in between. CDR3 length equals 14 residues. From germline, CDR1 is SGHRS and CDR2 YFSETQ. The CDR3 protein is CASSFTGNTGELFF. The CDR3 nucleotides are TGCGCCAGCAGCTTTACAGGGAACACCGGGGAGCTGTTTTTT.

The chain recombines TRBV10-1 with TRBJ2-3, with 11 bases matching TRBD2. The CDR3 covers 16 residues. V was pared by 2 bases and J by 3 bases, with 4 bases of the junction left unmatched. Germline CDR1 reads WNHNN; CDR2 reads SYGVQD (reference sequence). The CDR3 is CASSERLAGGTDTQYF. The CDR3 DNA is TGCGCCAGCAGTGAGAGGCTAGCGGGGGGTACAGATACGCAGTATTTT.

Concerning this clone: The identical CDR3 is also encoded by other nucleotide sequences in the sample. This rearrangement joins TRBV5-4 to TRBJ2-3, with a possible D match to TRBD2 (6 bases). Trimming cost V 7 bases and J 3 bases, with 12 bases left between them. Per the germline V gene, CDR1 is SGHNT and CDR2 is YYREEE (reference sequence). The CDR3 consists of 13 residues. The CDR3 DNA is TGTGCCAGCTCCCCCGGAGGGACAGATACGCAGTATTTT. Its protein is CASSPGGTDTQYF.

The rearrangement uses TRBV7-9 and TRBJ2-7, with 10 bases identical to TRBD1. The CDR3 covers 16 residues. Germline V CDR1 and CDR2: SEHNR, FQNEAQ (reference sequence). The V segment lost 5 bases and the J segment 5 bases; nucleotides outside the gene matches: 12. The CDR3 nucleotides are TGTGCCAGCAGCCAAGGGTTCCGGGACAGGGGCCACGAGCAGTACTTC. Its protein is CASSQGFRDRGHEQYF.

The chain uses TRBV10-2 and TRBJ1-2; 10 bases line up with TRBD1. Per germline, CDR1 WSHSY and CDR2 SAAADI. The trim removed 7 bases at V and 2 bases at J, leaving 4 bases unmatched. The CDR3 loop spans 14 amino acids. CDR3 in DNA: TGCGCCAGCACCCGGGACAGGGGCAACTATGGCTACACCTTC. This translates into CASTRDRGNYGYTF.

The chain links TRBV7-3 to TRBJ2-3; 9 nucleotides match TRBD1. V was pared by 2 bases and J by 4 bases, with 4 bases of the junction left unmatched. Germline V gene sequence: CDR1 SGHTA, CDR2 FQGTGA. The CDR3 is made up of 15 amino acids. CDR3 in amino acids: CASSLGTGKADTQYF. The DNA of the CDR3 is TGTGCCAGCAGCTTAGGGACAGGGAAGGCAGATACGCAGTATTTT.

This clone was seen a handful of times. The chain links TRBV5-6 to TRBJ2-1, with TRBD1 matching over 9 bases. In germline, CDR1 is SGHDT, CDR2 YYEEEE. The CDR3 extends over 15 amino acids. Trimming removed 2 bases from V and 4 bases from J; junction bases left unmatched: 4. The CDR3 DNA follows: TGTGCCAGCAGCTTAGCGGACAGGGGTTACAATGAGCAGTTCTTC. Protein product: CASSLADRGYNEQFF.

The chain recombines TRBV7-9 with TRBJ2-6; 7 bases match TRBD1. The junction had 9 bases not matched to a gene; V was cut back by 1 base and J by 0 bases. Germline CDR1 SEHNR, CDR2 FQNEAQ (reference sequence). The CDR3 contains 19 residues. CDR3 region: CASSLGLLRDSSGANVLTF. The CDR3 DNA reads as TGTGCCAGCAGCTTAGGCCTTTTGAGGGACAGCTCTGGGGCCAACGTCCTGACTTTC.

The V call is TRBV25-1, the J call TRBJ2-5; 8 bases align to TRBD2. Germline assignment: CDR1 MGHDK and CDR2 SYGVNS. V shed 3 bases and J 2 bases; nucleotides not matched to a gene: 8. The CDR3 covers 16 residues. The CDR3 is CASSDLGLGVQETQYF. CDR3 nucleotides: TGTGCCAGCAGTGACCTGGGACTAGGGGTACAAGAGACCCAGTACTTC.

The chain recombines TRBV6-1 with TRBJ1-2; 10 bases map to TRBD1. The germline CDR1 and CDR2 sequences are MNHNS and SASEGT. Trimming removed 0 bases from V and 6 bases from J; junction bases left unmatched: 1. The CDR3 contains 14 residues. The CDR3 reads CASSEAGQGNGYTF. CDR3 nucleotides: TGTGCCAGCAGTGAAGCGGGACAGGGGAATGGCTACACCTTC.

The chain links TRBV5-1 to TRBJ2-3, with 7 bases fitting TRBD2. Germline values: CDR1 SGHRS, CDR2 YFSETQ. This CDR3 region has 15 residues. The trim removed 4 bases at V and 0 bases at J, leaving 5 bases unmatched. CDR3 sequence (DNA): TGCGCCAGCAGCATTAGCGGGTCTAGCACAGATACGCAGTATTTT. Protein: CASSISGSSTDTQYF.

As DNA, the CDR3 is TGTGCCAGCAGCTGGCCCGGGACTAGCGGAGATGAGCAGTTCTTC. Translating gives CASSWPGTSGDEQFF. The chain uses TRBV7-6 and TRBJ2-1; 11 bases agree with TRBD2. Germline V gives CDR1 SGHVS, CDR2 FNYEAQ. J lost 8 bases, V lost 4 bases, and 7 bases had no gene match. The CDR3 has 15 residues. Filled out from reference TRBV7-6 and TRBJ2-1, the complete variable domain reads GAGVSQSPRYKVTKRGQDVALRCDPISGHVSLYWYRQALGQGPEFLTYFNYEAQQDKSGLPNDRFSAERPEGSISTLTIQRTEQRDSAMYRCASSWPGTSGDEQFFGPGTRLTVL.

The J gene is TRBJ1-6, the V gene TRBV6-5, with TRBD1 identical over 8 bases. V dropped 4 bases and J dropped 14; count of bases not matched to a gene: 7. Germline V gene lookup returns CDR1 MNHEY and CDR2 SVGAGI. The CDR3 is 13 amino acids. The CDR3 loop reads CASSSRTGRSLHF. CDR3 bases: TGTGCCAGCAGTTCCCGGACAGGGCGGTCCCTCCACTTT.

Comments on this clone: This sample includes further DNA sequences coding for the same CDR3. The chain links TRBV6-1 to TRBJ1-6; no definite D call. Trimming pared 4 bases from V and 0 bases from J, leaving 7 bases between. Per germline, CDR1 MNHNS and CDR2 SASEGT. The CDR3 runs to 15 residues. The CDR3 protein is CASSGGSSYNSPLHF. As DNA, the CDR3 is TGTGCCAGCAGTGGAGGGAGCTCCTATAATTCACCCCTCCACTTT.

V usage is TRBV7-2 and J usage is TRBJ2-1; the D gene is possibly TRBD1 (6 bases). Trimming removed 5 bases at V and 6 bases at J, with 8 bases between. Germline assignment: CDR1 SGHTA and CDR2 FQGNSA. CDR3 length equals 12 residues. The CDR3 sequence is CASSVQGNEQFF. In nucleotides, the CDR3 is TGTGCCAGCAGCGTACAGGGCAATGAGCAGTTCTTC.

The V gene is TRBV4-3, the J gene TRBJ2-7; 14 nucleotides agree with TRBD2. V shed 4 bases, J shed 9 bases, and the junction held 8 bases outside the gene matches. Looked up from germline, CDR1 is LGHNA and CDR2 is YSLEER. The CDR3 is made up of 15 amino acids. This CDR3 reads CASSPGTSGGRVQYF. The CDR3 region has the DNA TGCGCCAGCAGCCCAGGGACTAGCGGGGGAAGAGTGCAGTACTTC.